This TCR beta chain comes out of a study of T cell repertoires in cytomegalovirus infection. TCRdb independently ran MiXCR on the reads; one entry per CDR3 protein. The sample includes more than 150,000 distinct CDR3 sequences, under 25% of them seen just once. Findings and limits, study-wide: Frequencies of public TCR beta families were cumulated, and this identified carriers of CMV plus the relevant HLA. In two of eight donors, the top clonotype was HLA-C-restricted CMV-specific.

In this sample, this clonotype turned up a few times. What it recognizes is unknown. This sequence originates from a human donor in good health (CMV status not recorded). Some clones in this sample may be carry-over from other donors' samples. Sequences were obtained from PBMCs.

The CDR3, as DNA: TGCGCCAGCAGCTACGGACGGCCGAGGGAAAGCTCCTACAATGAGCAGTTCTTC. Translated, it gives CASSYGRPRESSYNEQFF. This sequence joins TRBV5-1 and TRBJ2-1; the D gene is possibly TRBD2 (5 bases). The length of the CDR3 is 18 residues. Germline CDR1 SGHRS, CDR2 YFSETQ. V lost 3 bases and J 0 bases, leaving 19 bases between the germline ends.